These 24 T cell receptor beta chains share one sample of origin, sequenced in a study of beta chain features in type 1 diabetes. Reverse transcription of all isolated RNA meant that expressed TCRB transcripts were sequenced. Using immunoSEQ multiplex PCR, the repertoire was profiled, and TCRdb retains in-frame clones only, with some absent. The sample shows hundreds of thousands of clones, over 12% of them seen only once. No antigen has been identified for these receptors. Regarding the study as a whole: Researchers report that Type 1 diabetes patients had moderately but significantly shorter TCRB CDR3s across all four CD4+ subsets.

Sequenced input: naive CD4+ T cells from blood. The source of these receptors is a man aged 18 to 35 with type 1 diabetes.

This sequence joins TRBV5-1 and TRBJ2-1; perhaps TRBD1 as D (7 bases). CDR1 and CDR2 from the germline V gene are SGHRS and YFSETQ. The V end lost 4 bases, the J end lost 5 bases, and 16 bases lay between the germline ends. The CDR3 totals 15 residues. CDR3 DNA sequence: TGCGCCAGCAGCCGACGGGGGACAGCAGACAATGAGCAGTTCTTC. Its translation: CASSRRGTADNEQFF.

The CDR3 bases are TGTGCCAGCAGTTTGCGGGCCTTCTACGAGCAGTACTTC. Its protein product is CASSLRAFYEQYF. The V gene is TRBV28, the J gene TRBJ2-7; possible D gene TRBD2, 5 bases. V shed 3 bases and J shed 3 bases, with 9 bases lying between them. Germline-derived CDR1 and CDR2 are MDHEN and SYDVKM. The CDR3 covers 13 residues.

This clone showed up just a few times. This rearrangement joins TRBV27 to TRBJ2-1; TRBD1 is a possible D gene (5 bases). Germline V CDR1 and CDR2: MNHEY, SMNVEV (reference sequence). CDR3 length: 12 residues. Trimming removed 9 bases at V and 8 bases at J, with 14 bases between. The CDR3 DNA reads TGTGCCAGTAACTCTCAGGGCCATGAGCAGTTCTTC. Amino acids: CASNSQGHEQFF.

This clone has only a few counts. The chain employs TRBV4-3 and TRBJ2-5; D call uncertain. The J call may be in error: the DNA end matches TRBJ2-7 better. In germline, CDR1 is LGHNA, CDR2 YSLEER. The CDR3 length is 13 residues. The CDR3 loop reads CASSQGGGYEQYF. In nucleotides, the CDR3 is TGCGCCAGCAGCCAAGGAGGTGGCTACGAGCAGTACTTC.

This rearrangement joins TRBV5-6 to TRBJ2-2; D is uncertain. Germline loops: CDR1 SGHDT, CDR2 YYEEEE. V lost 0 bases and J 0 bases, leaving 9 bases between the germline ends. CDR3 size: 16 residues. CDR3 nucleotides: TGTGCCAGCAGCTTGGTCGAGCTCGCGAACACCGGGGAGCTGTTTTTT. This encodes CASSLVELANTGELFF.

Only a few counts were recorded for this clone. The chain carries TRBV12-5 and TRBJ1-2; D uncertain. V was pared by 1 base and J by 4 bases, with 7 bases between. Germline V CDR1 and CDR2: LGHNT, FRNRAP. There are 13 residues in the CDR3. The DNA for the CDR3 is TGTGCTAGTGGTTTGGACTCCTCCTATGGCTACACCTTC. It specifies CASGLDSSYGYTF.

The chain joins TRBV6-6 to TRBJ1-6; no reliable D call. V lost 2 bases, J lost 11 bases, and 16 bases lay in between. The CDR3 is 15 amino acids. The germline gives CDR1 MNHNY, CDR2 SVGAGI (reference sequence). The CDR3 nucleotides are TGTGCCAGCAGTTACCGGAGGGAGGAGATGACACCCCTCCACTTT. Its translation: CASSYRREEMTPLHF.

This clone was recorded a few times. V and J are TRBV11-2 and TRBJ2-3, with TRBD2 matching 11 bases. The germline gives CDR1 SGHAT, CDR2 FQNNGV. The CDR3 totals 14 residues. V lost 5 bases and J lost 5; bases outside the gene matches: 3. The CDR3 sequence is CASSPTSGRDTQYF. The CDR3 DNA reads TGTGCCAGCAGCCCAACTAGCGGGAGAGATACGCAGTATTTT.

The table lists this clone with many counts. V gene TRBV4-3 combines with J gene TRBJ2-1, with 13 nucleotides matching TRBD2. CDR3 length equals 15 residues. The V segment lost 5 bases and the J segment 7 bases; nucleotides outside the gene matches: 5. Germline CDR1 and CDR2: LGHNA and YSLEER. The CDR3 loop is CASSDWTSGGNEQFF. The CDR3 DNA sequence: TGCGCCAGCAGCGATTGGACTAGCGGGGGAAATGAGCAGTTCTTC.

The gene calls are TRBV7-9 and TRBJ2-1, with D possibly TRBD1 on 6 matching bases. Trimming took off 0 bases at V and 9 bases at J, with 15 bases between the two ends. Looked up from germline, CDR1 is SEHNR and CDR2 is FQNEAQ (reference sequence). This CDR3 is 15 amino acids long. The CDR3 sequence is CASSLAGNRVGEQFF. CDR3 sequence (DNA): TGTGCCAGCAGCTTAGCGGGGAACAGGGTAGGTGAGCAGTTCTTC. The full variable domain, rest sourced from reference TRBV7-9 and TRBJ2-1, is DTGVSQNPRHKITKRGQNVTFRCDPISEHNRLYWYRQTLGQGPEFLTYFQNEAQLEKSRLLSDRFSAERPKGSFSTLEIQRTEQGDSAMYLCASSLAGNRVGEQFFGPGTRLTVL.

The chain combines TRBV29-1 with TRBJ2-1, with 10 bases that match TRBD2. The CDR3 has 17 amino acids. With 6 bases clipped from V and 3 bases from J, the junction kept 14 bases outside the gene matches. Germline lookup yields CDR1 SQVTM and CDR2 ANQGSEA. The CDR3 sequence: CSVGGLRASGGYNEQFF. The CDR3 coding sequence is TGCAGCGTGGGGGGCCTCAGGGCTAGCGGGGGCTACAATGAGCAGTTCTTC.

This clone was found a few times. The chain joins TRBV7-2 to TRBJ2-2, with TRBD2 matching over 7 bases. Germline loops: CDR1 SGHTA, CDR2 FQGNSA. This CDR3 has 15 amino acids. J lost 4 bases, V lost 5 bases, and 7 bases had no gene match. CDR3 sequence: CASSPTQRGTGELFF. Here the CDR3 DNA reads TGTGCCAGCAGCCCAACCCAGCGGGGCACCGGGGAGCTGTTTTTT. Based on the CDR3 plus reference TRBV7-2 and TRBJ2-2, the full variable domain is GAGVSQSPSNKVTEKGKDVELRCDPISGHTALYWYRQSLGQGLEFLIYFQGNSAPDKSGLPSDRFSAERTGGSVSTLTIQRTQQEDSAVYLCASSPTQRGTGELFFGEGSRLTVL.

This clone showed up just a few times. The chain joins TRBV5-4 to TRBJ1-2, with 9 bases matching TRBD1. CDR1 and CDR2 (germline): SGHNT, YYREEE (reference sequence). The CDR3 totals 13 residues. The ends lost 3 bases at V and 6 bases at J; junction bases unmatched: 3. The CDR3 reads CASSWGQGNGYTF. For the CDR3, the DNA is TGTGCCAGCAGCTGGGGACAGGGAAATGGCTACACCTTC.

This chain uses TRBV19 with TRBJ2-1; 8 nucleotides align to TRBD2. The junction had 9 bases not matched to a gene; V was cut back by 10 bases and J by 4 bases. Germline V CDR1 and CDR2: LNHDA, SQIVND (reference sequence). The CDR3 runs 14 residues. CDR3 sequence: CAIGVGGGYNEQFF. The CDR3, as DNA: TGTGCCATTGGGGTGGGCGGGGGGTACAATGAGCAGTTCTTC.

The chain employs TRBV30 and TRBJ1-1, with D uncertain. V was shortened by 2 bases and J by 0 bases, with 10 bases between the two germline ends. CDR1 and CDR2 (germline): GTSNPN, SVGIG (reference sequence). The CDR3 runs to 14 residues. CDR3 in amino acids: CAWSSGFVNTEAFF. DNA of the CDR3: TGTGCCTGGAGTTCGGGGTTTGTGAACACTGAAGCTTTCTTT.

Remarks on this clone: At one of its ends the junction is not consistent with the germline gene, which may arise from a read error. The CDR3, as DNA: TGTGCCAGCTCGCCACTCATGACAGGTGCCCTGACAAATGAAAAACTGTTTTTT. Its translation is CASSPLMTGALTNEKLFF. The rearrangement uses TRBV18 and TRBJ1-4, with D possibly TRBD1 on 6 matching bases. The germline V gene encodes CDR1 KGHSH and CDR2 LQKENI. The CDR3 contains 18 residues.

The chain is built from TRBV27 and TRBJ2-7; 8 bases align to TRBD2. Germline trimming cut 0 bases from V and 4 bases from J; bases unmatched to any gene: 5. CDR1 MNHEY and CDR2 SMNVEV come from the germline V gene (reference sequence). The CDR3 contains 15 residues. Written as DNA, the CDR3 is TGTGCCAGCAGTTTATCAATTGCGGGGGGATACGAGCAGTACTTC. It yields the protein CASSLSIAGGYEQYF.

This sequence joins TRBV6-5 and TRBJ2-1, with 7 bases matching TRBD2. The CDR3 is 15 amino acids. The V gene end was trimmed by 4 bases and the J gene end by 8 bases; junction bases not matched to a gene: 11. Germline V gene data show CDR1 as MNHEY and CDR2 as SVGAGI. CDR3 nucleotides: TGTGCCAGCAGTTTCACTGGGACTAATATCGATGAGCAGTTCTTC. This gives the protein CASSFTGTNIDEQFF.

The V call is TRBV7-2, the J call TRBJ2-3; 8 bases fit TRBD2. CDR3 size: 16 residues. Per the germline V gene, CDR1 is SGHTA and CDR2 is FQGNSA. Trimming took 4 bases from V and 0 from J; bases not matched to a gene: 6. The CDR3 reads CASSSRLASSTDTQYF. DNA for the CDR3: TGTGCCAGCAGCTCCCGACTAGCGTCTAGCACAGATACGCAGTATTTT.

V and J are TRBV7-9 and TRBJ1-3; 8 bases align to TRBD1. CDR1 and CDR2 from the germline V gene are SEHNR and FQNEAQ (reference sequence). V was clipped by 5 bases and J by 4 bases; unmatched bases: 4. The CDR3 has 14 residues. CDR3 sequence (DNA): TGTGCCAGCAGCAAGGACAGGGCCGGAAACACCATATATTTT. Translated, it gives CASSKDRAGNTIYF.

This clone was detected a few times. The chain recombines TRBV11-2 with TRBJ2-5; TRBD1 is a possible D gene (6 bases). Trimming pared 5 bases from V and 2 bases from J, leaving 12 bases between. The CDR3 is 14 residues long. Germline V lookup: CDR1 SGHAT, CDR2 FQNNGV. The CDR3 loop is CASSKFRGQETQYF. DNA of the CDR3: TGTGCCAGCAGCAAATTCAGGGGACAAGAGACCCAGTACTTC.

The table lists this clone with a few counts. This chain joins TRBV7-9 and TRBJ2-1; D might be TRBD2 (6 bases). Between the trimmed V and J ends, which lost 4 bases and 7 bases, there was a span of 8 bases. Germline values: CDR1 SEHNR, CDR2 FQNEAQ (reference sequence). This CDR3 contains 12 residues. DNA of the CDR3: TGTGCCAGCAGCTCGGAGGGTAATGAGCAGTTCTTC. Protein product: CASSSEGNEQFF.

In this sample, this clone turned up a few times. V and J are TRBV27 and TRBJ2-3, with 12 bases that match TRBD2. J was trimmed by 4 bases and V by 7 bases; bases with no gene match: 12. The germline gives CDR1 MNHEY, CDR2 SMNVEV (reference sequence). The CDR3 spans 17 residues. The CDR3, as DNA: TGTGCCAGCACAAAGGAACTAGCGGGGGGCATTGCAGATACGCAGTATTTT. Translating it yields CASTKELAGGIADTQYF.

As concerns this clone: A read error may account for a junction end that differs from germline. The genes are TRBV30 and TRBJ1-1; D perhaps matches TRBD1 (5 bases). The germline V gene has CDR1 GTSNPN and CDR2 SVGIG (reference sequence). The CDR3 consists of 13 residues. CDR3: CAWGVGGNTEAFF. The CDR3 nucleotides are TGTGCCTGGGGTGTGGGGGGGAACACTGAAGCTTTCTTT.